This T cell receptor (beta chain) was captured by sequencing in a study of a mutant IDH1 vaccine in newly diagnosed glioma (dated by TCRdb to the early 2020s). Regarding the complete study: In the chemotherapy-containing groups, vaccination started alongside temozolomide cycles, whereas in patients who had radiotherapy alone it started 4-6 weeks after radiotherapy. Prior to enrollment, standard therapy consisting of radiotherapy alone, temozolomide alone, or radiochemotherapy with temozolomide had been administered to patients, with the combination being received by most patients. The week-35 safety follow-up was designated visit V12, and the week-47 end of study was designated visit V13. For exploratory analyses, longitudinal TCRB deep sequencing was carried out in about two dozen treated patients wherever samples were available. Peripheral blood was drawn at six visits: V03 (baseline), V05, V07, V10, V12 and V13. Of the 32 patients who were treated, around 60% were male and approximately 40% were female, and the mean age was approximately 40 years. Broader findings and caveats from the paper: Immune responses induced by the vaccine were seen in about 93% of patients across multiple MHC alleles. The authors noted that analyses of patient blood samples could not be reproduced because of sample limitations. Changes in the top peripheral T cell clonotypes picked up by TCRB sequencing did not appear to be linked to pseudoprogression. Availability determined which PBMC samples were chosen for TCRB deep sequencing.

The time point label, as the study defines it: week 35, safety follow-up. A 20-mer mutant IDH1 peptide at 300 micrograms in Montanide made up each vaccine dose, which was injected subcutaneously together with topical imiquimod. Across visits V03 through V10, patients got a total of eight vaccinations, given in weeks 1, 3, 5, 7, 11, 15, 19 and 23. Newly diagnosed WHO grade 3 or 4 IDH1-mutant astrocytomas showing loss of nuclear ATRX were present in the donors. The samples were drawn from NOA16, a multicentre, single-arm, open-label phase I trial in Germany that tested a mutant IDH1 peptide vaccine in humans for the first time. Genomic DNA for TCRB sequencing was extracted from EDTA blood using the DNeasy Blood and Tissue Kit. Worth noting for this clone: It has no known antigen specificity. No base quality values were provided; no much bigger clone lies one nucleotide off.

Library method: the immunoSEQ multiplex PCR assay. The hsTCRB Kit was used according to the manufacturer's protocol to amplify rearranged TCR beta chain sequences. An Illumina MiSeq was used to sequence the TCRB libraries. The study's processing was this. The proprietary platform of the kit vendor was used for demultiplexing, trimming and gene mapping. TCRdb retrieved this table from immuneACCESS and kept in-frame rearrangements only. Not all clones are present; in checked studies, unresolved V genes account for under half, and no reason is known for the remainder. V and J calls and clone size are copied from that table; D and trimming were computed from the DNA. This sample comprises tens of thousands of clones, 65% to 80% of them detected only once. Around 7.6% of the sample goes to the ten largest clones. CDR1 and CDR2 (MNHNY, SVGAGI) derive from the germline V gene (reference sequence). Counted from cysteine to phenylalanine, this CDR3 has 16 amino acids. CDR3 DNA only is kept here, 48 bases in frame from base 1. Trimming removed 3 bases from V and 6 bases from J, leaving 17 bases between the germline ends.

The sequence was collected from a man aged 45-60 years with glioma. The V gene is TRBV6-6 and the J gene is TRBJ2-2, with no reliable assignment of the D segment. Sequenced here: PBMCs, sampled from a glioma patient whose treatment included an IDH1 peptide vaccine. This receptor carries the CDR3 CASSYPLASLAGELFF. The DNA is as follows: TGTGCCAGCAGTTATCCCCTCGCTAGTTTGGCCGGGGAGCTGTTTTTT.